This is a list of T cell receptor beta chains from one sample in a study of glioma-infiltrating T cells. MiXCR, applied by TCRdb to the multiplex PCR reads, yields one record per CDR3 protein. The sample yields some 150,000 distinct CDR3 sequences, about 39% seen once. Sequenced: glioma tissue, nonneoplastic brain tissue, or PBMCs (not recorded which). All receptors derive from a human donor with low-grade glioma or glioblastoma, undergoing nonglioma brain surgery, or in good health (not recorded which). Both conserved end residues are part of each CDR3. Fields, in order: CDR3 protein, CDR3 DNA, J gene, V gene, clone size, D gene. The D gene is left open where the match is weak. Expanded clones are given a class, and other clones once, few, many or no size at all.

CDR3 protein: CASSFTVTTLSNQPQHF
CDR3 DNA: TGTGCCAGCAGCTTTACAGTGACCACTCTCAGCAATCAGCCCCAGCATTTT
J gene: TRBJ1-5
V gene: TRBV7-2
clone size: few
D gene: .

CDR3 protein: CASSQNRGTQPQHF
CDR3 DNA: TGTGCCAGCAGCCAAAACAGGGGAACTCAGCCCCAGCATTTT
J gene: TRBJ1-5
V gene: TRBV7-2
clone size: .
D gene: TRBD1

CDR3 protein: CASSFSASTDTQYF
CDR3 DNA: TGTGCCAGCAGTTTTTCGGCTAGCACAGATACGCAGTATTTT
J gene: TRBJ2-3
V gene: TRBV27
clone size: .
D gene: .

CDR3 protein: CASSLVGTYTSGANVLTF
CDR3 DNA: TGTGCCAGCAGCTTAGTGGGGACCTATACCTCTGGGGCCAACGTCCTGACTTTC
J gene: TRBJ2-6
V gene: TRBV7-9
clone size: .
D gene: .

CDR3 protein: CASSLFGNMNTEAFF
CDR3 DNA: TGTGCCAGCAGCTTATTCGGGAACATGAACACTGAAGCTTTCTTT
J gene: TRBJ1-1
V gene: TRBV11-2
clone size: .
D gene: .

CDR3 protein: CASSSRSSYEQYF
CDR3 DNA: TGTGCCAGCAGTTCACGAAGCTCCTACGAGCAGTACTTC
J gene: TRBJ2-7
V gene: TRBV27
clone size: few
D gene: .

CDR3 protein: CASSRYTGNEQFF
CDR3 DNA: TGCGCCAGCAGTAGATACACAGGCAATGAGCAGTTCTTC
J gene: TRBJ2-1
V gene: TRBV10-1
clone size: .
D gene: .

CDR3 protein: CASGTGSNQPQHF
CDR3 DNA: TGTGCCAGTGGGACAGGTAGCAATCAGCCCCAGCATTTT
J gene: TRBJ1-5
V gene: TRBV6-1
clone size: many
D gene: TRBD1

CDR3 protein: CASSPGLPGAQETQYF
CDR3 DNA: TGTGCCAGCAGCCCGGGACTCCCGGGAGCACAAGAGACCCAGTACTTC
J gene: TRBJ2-5
V gene: TRBV6-1
clone size: few
D gene: .

CDR3 protein: CASSPHQETDTQYF
CDR3 DNA: TGTGCCAGCAGTCCTCATCAGGAGACAGATACGCAGTATTTT
J gene: TRBJ2-3
V gene: TRBV6-4
clone size: few
D gene: .

CDR3 protein: CSARVVIHGTEASF
CDR3 DNA: TGCAGTGCTAGGGTGGTTATCCATGGTACTGAAGCTTCCTTT
J gene: TRBJ1-1
V gene: TRBV20-1
clone size: .
D gene: .

CDR3 protein: CASSGAGGNQPQHF
CDR3 DNA: TGTGCCAGCAGCGGGGCAGGGGGGAATCAGCCCCAGCATTTT
J gene: TRBJ1-5
V gene: TRBV7-9
clone size: few
D gene: TRBD1

CDR3 protein: CATSRDPWGELFF
CDR3 DNA: TGTGCCACCAGCAGAGATCCCTGGGGAGAGCTGTTTTTT
J gene: TRBJ2-2
V gene: TRBV15
clone size: few
D gene: .

CDR3 protein: CASSQDSREWDEQYF
CDR3 DNA: TGCGCCAGCAGCCAAGATTCGCGGGAATGGGACGAGCAGTACTTC
J gene: TRBJ2-7
V gene: TRBV4-3
clone size: .
D gene: .

CDR3 protein: CASRRGGVGDTQYF
CDR3 DNA: TGTGCCAGCAGGCGAGGAGGGGTTGGCGATACGCAGTATTTT
J gene: TRBJ2-3
V gene: TRBV4-2
clone size: .
D gene: .

CDR3 protein: CASSQGGGTSGSWDTQYF
CDR3 DNA: TGTGCCAGCAGCCAAGGCGGAGGTACTAGCGGGAGTTGGGATACGCAGTATTTT
J gene: TRBJ2-3
V gene: TRBV4-2
clone size: few
D gene: TRBD2

CDR3 protein: CASTQGTSSYNEQFF
CDR3 DNA: TGTGCCAGCACCCAGGGGACTAGCAGTTACAATGAGCAGTTCTTC
J gene: TRBJ2-1
V gene: TRBV6-2/TRBV6-3
clone size: .
D gene: TRBD2

CDR3 protein: CASSVQGAYGYTF
CDR3 DNA: TGTGCCAGCAGTGTTCAGGGGGCCTATGGCTACACCTTC
J gene: TRBJ1-2
V gene: TRBV2
clone size: few
D gene: TRBD1

CDR3 protein: CASSVRSTTTYEQYF
CDR3 DNA: TGTGCCAGCAGTGTCCGCTCCACTACTACCTACGAGCAGTACTTC
J gene: TRBJ2-7
V gene: TRBV6-6
clone size: .
D gene: .

CDR3 protein: CASIEGNTEAFF
CDR3 DNA: TGTGCCAGCATCGAGGGGAACACTGAAGCTTTCTTT
J gene: TRBJ1-1
V gene: TRBV28
clone size: .
D gene: .

CDR3 protein: CASSILRDKYF
CDR3 DNA: TGTGCCAGTAGTATCCTCCGGGACAAGTATTTC
J gene: TRBJ1-2
V gene: TRBV19
clone size: few
D gene: .

CDR3 protein: CATVPHNNEQFF
CDR3 DNA: TGTGCCACCGTGCCACATAACAATGAGCAGTTCTTC
J gene: TRBJ2-1
V gene: TRBV15
clone size: .
D gene: .

CDR3 protein: CASKGQGYEQYF
CDR3 DNA: TGTGCCAGCAAGGGACAGGGGTACGAGCAGTACTTC
J gene: TRBJ2-7
V gene: TRBV6-1
clone size: .
D gene: TRBD1

CDR3 protein: CASSREGRYEQYF
CDR3 DNA: TGTGCCAGCAGTCGAGAGGGACGTTACGAGCAGTACTTC
J gene: TRBJ2-7
V gene: TRBV2
clone size: .
D gene: .

CDR3 protein: CASSYSRRQGGNYGYTF
CDR3 DNA: TGTGCCAGCAGTTACTCGAGGCGACAGGGAGGAAACTATGGCTACACCTTC
J gene: TRBJ1-2
V gene: TRBV6-6
clone size: .
D gene: TRBD1

CDR3 protein: CASSLVSGVNNEQFF
CDR3 DNA: TGTGCCAGCAGCTTAGTTAGCGGGGTAAACAATGAGCAGTTCTTC
J gene: TRBJ2-1
V gene: TRBV7-9
clone size: once
D gene: TRBD2

CDR3 protein: CAISGTGVPEAFF
CDR3 DNA: TGTGCCATCAGTGGGACAGGCGTCCCTGAAGCTTTCTTT
J gene: TRBJ1-1
V gene: TRBV10-3
clone size: .
D gene: TRBD1

CDR3 protein: CASSLVRGQETQYF
CDR3 DNA: TGTGCCAGCAGCTTAGTTAGGGGGCAAGAGACCCAGTACTTC
J gene: TRBJ2-5
V gene: TRBV7-9
clone size: .
D gene: .

CDR3 protein: CASSKSISTDTQYF
CDR3 DNA: TGTGCCAGCAGCAAGTCAATAAGCACAGATACGCAGTATTTT
J gene: TRBJ2-3
V gene: TRBV6-4
clone size: .
D gene: .

CDR3 protein: CASSITTGSAGAYNEQFF
CDR3 DNA: TGTGCCAGTAGTATCACCACAGGGTCGGCGGGGGCATACAATGAGCAGTTCTTC
J gene: TRBJ2-1
V gene: TRBV19
clone size: few
D gene: .

CDR3 protein: CASRSSSGSTYEQYF
CDR3 DNA: TGTGCCAGCAGATCGAGTAGCGGGAGTACCTACGAGCAGTACTTC
J gene: TRBJ2-7
V gene: TRBV6-1
clone size: .
D gene: TRBD2

CDR3 protein: CASSQDRVVNYGYTF
CDR3 DNA: TGCGCCAGCAGCCAAGATAGGGTGGTTAACTATGGCTACACCTTC
J gene: TRBJ1-2
V gene: TRBV4-1
clone size: few
D gene: .

CDR3 protein: CASTTMEDNERGVPGTQYF
CDR3 DNA: TGTGCCAGCACCACTATGGAAGACAATGAGCGGGGGGTACCGGGGACCCAGTACTTC
J gene: TRBJ2-5
V gene: TRBV6-1
clone size: few
D gene: TRBD2

CDR3 protein: CASSSGASPPDTQYF
CDR3 DNA: TGTGCCAGCAGTTCAGGGGCCTCACCTCCAGATACGCAGTATTTT
J gene: TRBJ2-3
V gene: TRBV6-1
clone size: many
D gene: .

CDR3 protein: CASSLGADTQYF
CDR3 DNA: TGTGCCAGCAGTTTAGGGGCAGATACGCAGTATTTT
J gene: TRBJ2-3
V gene: TRBV7-2
clone size: .
D gene: .

CDR3 protein: CASSRGGDYEQYF
CDR3 DNA: TGTGCCAGCAGCCGGGGAGGGGACTACGAGCAGTACTTC
J gene: TRBJ2-7
V gene: TRBV3-1
clone size: .
D gene: TRBD2

CDR3 protein: CASSKQGYTEAFF
CDR3 DNA: TGTGCCAGCAGTAAACAGGGTTACACTGAAGCTTTCTTT
J gene: TRBJ1-1
V gene: TRBV3-1
clone size: few
D gene: .

CDR3 protein: CASSPISGQGNYGYTF
CDR3 DNA: TGTGCCAGCAGCCCTATCAGCGGACAGGGCAACTATGGCTACACCTTC
J gene: TRBJ1-2
V gene: TRBV28
clone size: .
D gene: TRBD1

CDR3 protein: CASGVGQGLEAFF
CDR3 DNA: TGTGCTAGTGGTGTCGGGCAGGGGTTAGAAGCTTTCTTT
J gene: TRBJ1-1
V gene: TRBV12-5
clone size: .
D gene: .

CDR3 protein: CARSHRDGGEAFF
CDR3 DNA: TGTGCCCGCAGCCACAGGGATGGGGGTGAAGCTTTCTTT
J gene: TRBJ1-1
V gene: TRBV7-2
clone size: .
D gene: .

CDR3 protein: CSTTFLRDEQFF
CDR3 DNA: TGCAGTACTACTTTCTTGAGAGATGAGCAGTTCTTC
J gene: TRBJ2-1
V gene: TRBV20-1
clone size: .
D gene: .

CDR3 protein: CASSLSQQGPRGQETQYF
CDR3 DNA: TGTGCCAGCAGTTTATCTCAACAGGGCCCCCGGGGTCAAGAGACCCAGTACTTC
J gene: TRBJ2-5
V gene: TRBV27
clone size: few
D gene: .

CDR3 protein: CASSQEGTYLRGADTQYF
CDR3 DNA: TGCGCCAGCAGCCAAGAGGGGACCTACCTCCGAGGTGCAGATACGCAGTATTTT
J gene: TRBJ2-3
V gene: TRBV4-3
clone size: .
D gene: .

CDR3 protein: CASSALGQGGYNEQFF
CDR3 DNA: TGTGCCAGCAGTGCTTTGGGACAGGGGGGCTACAATGAGCAGTTCTTC
J gene: TRBJ2-1
V gene: TRBV6-1
clone size: .
D gene: TRBD1

CDR3 protein: CASTALQGVLGTEAFF
CDR3 DNA: TGTGCCAGCACCGCTCTACAGGGGGTTCTGGGCACTGAAGCTTTCTTT
J gene: TRBJ1-1
V gene: TRBV28
clone size: .
D gene: TRBD1

CDR3 protein: CVTRGAETQYF
CDR3 DNA: TGTGTCACCCGAGGGGCAGAGACCCAGTACTTC
J gene: TRBJ2-5
V gene: TRBV6-5
clone size: .
D gene: .

CDR3 protein: CASSQEGQDLVYGYTF
CDR3 DNA: TGTGCCAGCAGCCAAGAGGGACAGGACCTGGTGTATGGCTACACCTTC
J gene: TRBJ1-2
V gene: TRBV3-1
clone size: .
D gene: TRBD1

CDR3 protein: CAISNTDTQYF
CDR3 DNA: TGTGCCATCTCGAACACAGATACGCAGTATTTT
J gene: TRBJ2-3
V gene: TRBV6-6
clone size: .
D gene: .

CDR3 protein: CAIGAGGYPFLISTDTQYF
CDR3 DNA: TGTGCCATCGGAGCGGGAGGGTACCCGTTCCTAATAAGCACAGATACGCAGTATTTT
J gene: TRBJ2-3
V gene: TRBV28
clone size: .
D gene: TRBD2